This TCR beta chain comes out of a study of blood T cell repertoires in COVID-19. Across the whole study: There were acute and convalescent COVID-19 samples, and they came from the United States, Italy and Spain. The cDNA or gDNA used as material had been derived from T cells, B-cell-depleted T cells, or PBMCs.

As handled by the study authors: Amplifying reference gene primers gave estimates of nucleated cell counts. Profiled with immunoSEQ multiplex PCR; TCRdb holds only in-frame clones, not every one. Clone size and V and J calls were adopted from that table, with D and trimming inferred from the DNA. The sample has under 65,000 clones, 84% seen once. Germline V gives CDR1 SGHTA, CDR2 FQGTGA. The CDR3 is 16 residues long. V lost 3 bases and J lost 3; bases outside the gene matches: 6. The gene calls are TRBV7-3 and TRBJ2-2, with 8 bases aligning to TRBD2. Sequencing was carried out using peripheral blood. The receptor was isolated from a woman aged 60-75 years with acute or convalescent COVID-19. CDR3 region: CASSFSGGRYTGELFF. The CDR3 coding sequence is TGTGCCAGCAGCTTCTCGGGGGGGCGGTACACCGGGGAGCTGTTTTTT.